These 29 T cell receptor beta chains were sequenced from one sample in a study of long-term antiretroviral therapy in people with HIV. Assay version v3.0 of immunoSEQ was used, and it was run at survey level. Only in-frame clones appear in the TCRdb table, and some are missing; sequencing was by immunoSEQ multiplex PCR. The sample contains some 33,000 clones, 97% of which appear only once. This specimen consisted of unsorted PBMCs, obtained 7.6 years after starting antiretroviral therapy. The receptors here all came from a young man with HIV.

This chain links TRBV13 with TRBJ2-7, with 9 bases matching TRBD1. From germline, CDR1 is PRHDT and CDR2 FYEKMQ (reference sequence). The CDR3 has 15 residues. V shed 7 bases and J 0 bases; nucleotides not matched to a gene: 7. Here the CDR3 DNA reads TGTGCCAGCACTTCAACAGGGGGCGCCTCCTACGAGCAGTACTTC. It yields the protein CASTSTGGASYEQYF.

V is TRBV13 and J is TRBJ2-1; 11 bases fit TRBD2. With V trimmed by 6 bases and J by 9 bases, 4 bases remained unmatched. Germline V gives CDR1 PRHDT, CDR2 FYEKMQ (reference sequence). This CDR3 is 13 amino acids long. The CDR3 DNA is TGTGCCAGCAGTAGCGGGGGGGCGGGTGAGCAGTTCTTC. Protein: CASSSGGAGEQFF.

This chain joins TRBV7-8 and TRBJ1-1; D uncertain. Germline V gives CDR1 SGHVS, CDR2 FQNEAQ. With 5 bases removed from V and 1 base from J, the gap between germline ends came to 11 bases. The CDR3 has 14 residues. CDR3 in amino acids: CASSVGRSNTEAFF. The DNA of the CDR3 is TGTGCCAGCAGCGTAGGGAGATCGAACACTGAAGCTTTCTTT. Filled out from reference TRBV7-8 and TRBJ1-1, the complete variable domain reads GAGVSQSPRYKVAKRGQDVALRCDPISGHVSLFWYQQALGQGPEFLTYFQNEAQLDKSGLPSDRFFAERPEGSVSTLKIQRTQQEDSAVYLCASSVGRSNTEAFFGQGTRLTVV.

V is TRBV5-1 and J is TRBJ2-7; no firm D call. The CDR3 totals 11 residues. In germline, CDR1 is SGHRS, CDR2 YFSETQ. Trimming took 4 bases from V and 6 from J, leaving 8 bases between them. CDR3 in DNA: TGCGCCAGCAGCCTCGGTCCCGAGCAGTACTTC. Protein: CASSLGPEQYF.

The chain carries TRBV19 and TRBJ2-7; 9 bases align to TRBD1. The CDR3 is made up of 13 amino acids. Germline V gene data show CDR1 as LNHDA and CDR2 as SQIVND (reference sequence). After removal of 4 bases from V and 3 bases from J, the junction contained 1 base not matched to a gene. This chain's CDR3 is CASSRDRDYEQYF. DNA of the CDR3: TGTGCCAGTAGTAGGGACAGGGACTACGAGCAGTACTTC.

The chain joins TRBV5-1 to TRBJ1-5; 9 bases line up with TRBD1. J lost 7 bases, V lost 4 bases, and 6 bases had no gene match. This CDR3 contains 14 residues. Germline V gene sequence: CDR1 SGHRS, CDR2 YFSETQ. For the CDR3, the DNA is TGCGCCAGCAGCCCCCGACAGGGGGGACAGCCCCAGCATTTT. It yields the protein CASSPRQGGQPQHF.

The chain uses TRBV27 and TRBJ1-1; tentative D call: TRBD1 (5 bases). V lost 9 bases and J lost 5, with 22 bases in between. Germline CDR1 MNHEY, CDR2 SMNVEV (reference sequence). The CDR3 consists of 15 residues. As DNA, the CDR3 is TGTGCCAGGGGGCGAGGTAGGGTTCGGAGGACTGAAGCTTTCTTT. Its protein product is CARGRGRVRRTEAFF.

The chain links TRBV10-3 to TRBJ2-5, with 7 bases matching TRBD2. Germline trimming cut 8 bases from V and 1 base from J; bases unmatched to any gene: 4. The CDR3 consists of 13 residues. Germline-derived CDR1 and CDR2 are ENHRY and SYGVKD. CDR3 amino acids: CAIGPSGQETQYF. The DNA of the CDR3 is TGTGCCATCGGACCTAGCGGCCAAGAGACCCAGTACTTC.

The CDR3: CASNPSGRFYEQYF. Here the CDR3 DNA reads TGTGCCAGTAACCCTAGCGGGAGGTTCTACGAGCAGTACTTC. The chain combines TRBV19 with TRBJ2-7, with TRBD2 matching over 11 bases. The germline gives CDR1 LNHDA, CDR2 SQIVND (reference sequence). Trimming took 7 bases from V and 3 from J; bases not matched to a gene: 5. The CDR3 is made up of 14 amino acids.

The count of this clone is one. The chain carries TRBV28 and TRBJ2-7, with 10 positions matching TRBD1. Germline V lookup: CDR1 MDHEN, CDR2 SYDVKM. With 6 bases clipped from V and 3 bases from J, the junction kept 5 bases outside the gene matches. The CDR3 loop spans 14 amino acids. The CDR3 DNA follows: TGTGCCAGCAGGGCTGGGACAGGGGACTACGAGCAGTACTTC. Its translation: CASRAGTGDYEQYF.

This clone was recorded only once. This chain connects TRBV15 to TRBJ1-1; unclear D gene. With 5 bases removed from V and 1 base from J, the gap between germline ends came to 14 bases. There are 15 residues in the CDR3. Germline assignment: CDR1 LNHNV and CDR2 YYDKDF (reference sequence). The CDR3 DNA reads as TGTGCCACCAGCGGCCGACCGACACCGAACACTGAAGCTTTCTTT. Protein product: CATSGRPTPNTEAFF. Full variable domain (rest looked up from reference TRBV15 and TRBJ1-1): DAMVIQNPRYQVTQFGKPVTLSCSQTLNHNVMYWYQQKSSQAPKLLFHYYDKDFNNEADTPDNFQSRRPNTSFCFLDIRSPGLGDTAMYLCATSGRPTPNTEAFFGQGTRLTVV.

The CDR3 DNA reads as TGCAGCGTTACCGGGACTGGGAGCTCCTACGAGCAGTACTTC. This translates into CSVTGTGSSYEQYF. The gene calls are TRBV29-1 and TRBJ2-7, with D possibly being TRBD2 (6 bases). This CDR3 spans 14 amino acids. Germline CDR1 SQVTM, CDR2 ANQGSEA. Deletions cut 5 bases from V and 0 bases from J, with 14 bases between.

The rearrangement joins TRBV28 to TRBJ2-7; 9 bases align to TRBD1. The J segment lost 2 bases and the V segment lost 5 bases, leaving 7 bases of the junction unmatched. This CDR3 is 15 amino acids long. Germline V gene data show CDR1 as MDHEN and CDR2 as SYDVKM. The CDR3 DNA follows: TGTGCCAGCAGTGCCGGGACAGGGACGACCTACGAGCAGTACTTC. Translated, it gives CASSAGTGTTYEQYF.

This sequence joins TRBV20-1 and TRBJ1-1; D gene unclear. Germline CDR1 DFQATT, CDR2 SNEGSKA (reference sequence). Trimming removed 4 bases from V and 2 bases from J, with 5 bases in between. The CDR3 sequence is 11 residues long. The CDR3 nucleotides are TGCAGTGCTAAGGAAAACACTGAAGCTTTCTTT. Protein product: CSAKENTEAFF.

V usage is TRBV4-2 and J usage is TRBJ2-1; D is undetermined. Trimming took off 4 bases at V and 7 bases at J, with 11 bases between the two ends. This CDR3 region has 13 residues. CDR1 and CDR2 (germline): LGHNA, YNFKEQ. This chain's CDR3 is CASSLWTENEQFF. CDR3 in DNA: TGTGCCAGCAGCCTATGGACCGAGAATGAGCAGTTCTTC.

The chain employs TRBV27 and TRBJ2-1; a weak D match, TRBD2 (5 bases). There are 12 residues in the CDR3. V was clipped by 3 bases and J by 6 bases, with 6 bases between them. Germline-derived CDR1 and CDR2 are MNHEY and SMNVEV (reference sequence). CDR3 loop: CASSFTSNEQFF. For the CDR3, the DNA is TGTGCCAGCAGTTTCACTAGCAATGAGCAGTTCTTC.

The V gene is TRBV9, the J gene TRBJ1-1; a possible D gene is TRBD1 (5 bases). Trimming pared 5 bases from V and 0 bases from J, leaving 14 bases between. Germline-derived CDR1 and CDR2 are SGDLS and YYNGEE. The CDR3 extends over 15 amino acids. As DNA, the CDR3 is TGTGCCAGCAGTGGGAAGGGGAGAATGAACACTGAAGCTTTCTTT. Amino acids: CASSGKGRMNTEAFF.

V and J are TRBV27 and TRBJ2-3; possible D gene TRBD2, 5 bases. The CDR3 is 14 residues long. Deletions cut 6 bases from V and 9 bases from J, with 19 bases between. Germline assignment: CDR1 MNHEY and CDR2 SMNVEV (reference sequence). In nucleotides, the CDR3 is TGTGCCAGCAGAGCCGGGATCCGAGGCGTGACGCAGTATTTT. It is translated as CASRAGIRGVTQYF.

For the CDR3, the DNA is TGTGCCATCAGTCCTTTCATTTTTGAGGGGGCCTCCTACGAGCAGTACTTC. This encodes CAISPFIFEGASYEQYF. The chain employs TRBV10-3 and TRBJ2-7, with 7 bases aligning to TRBD1. The CDR3 sequence is 17 residues long. Germline CDR1 is ENHRY and CDR2 is SYGVKD. J was trimmed by 0 bases and V by 5 bases; bases with no gene match: 13.

The CDR3 DNA is TGCGCCAGCAGCCAAGACCCCTCAGGGGGATACGAGCAGTTCTTC. It encodes CASSQDPSGGYEQFF. The chain links TRBV4-1 to TRBJ2-1; 7 nucleotides align to TRBD1. The CDR3 contains 15 residues. J lost 10 bases, V lost 0 bases, and 9 bases had no gene match. Per the germline V gene, CDR1 is MGHRA and CDR2 is YSYEKL.

The chain recombines TRBV10-3 with TRBJ2-5; D is tentatively TRBD1 or TRBD2 (6 bases each). The V and J ends lost 0 bases and 4 bases respectively, with 12 bases between them. CDR1 and CDR2 (germline): ENHRY, SYGVKD. There are 15 residues in the CDR3. The CDR3 sequence is CAISESPGGTETQYF. The CDR3, as DNA: TGTGCCATCAGTGAGTCACCCGGGGGCACAGAGACCCAGTACTTC.

The DNA of the CDR3 is TGTGCCAGCAGCCCCGGCAGAGCTGGCCAGCCCCAGCATTTT. Translation: CASSPGRAGQPQHF. V gene TRBV4-2 combines with J gene TRBJ1-5; no definite D call. CDR1 and CDR2 from the germline V gene are LGHNA and YNFKEQ. This CDR3 has 14 residues. V was clipped by 4 bases and J by 7 bases, with 14 bases between them.

The J gene is TRBJ1-6, the V gene TRBV14; D unresolved. From germline, CDR1 is SGHDN and CDR2 FVKESK. Trimming removed 5 bases at V and 6 bases at J, with 11 bases between. The CDR3 spans 14 residues. CDR3 in DNA: TGTGCCAGCAGCGACCGGGGATTTAATTCACCCCTCCACTTT. It yields the protein CASSDRGFNSPLHF.

The J gene is TRBJ1-3, the V gene TRBV7-9; no firm D call. With 11 bases removed from V and 7 bases from J, the gap between germline ends came to 3 bases. Germline CDR1 and CDR2: SEHNR and FQNEAQ (reference sequence). CDR3 length: 8 residues. Written as DNA, the CDR3 is TGTGCCCGGAACACCATATATTTT. This gives the protein CARNTIYF.

This chain connects TRBV5-1 to TRBJ1-1; 8 positions agree with TRBD1. Unmatched junction bases numbered 0, after V lost 1 base and J lost 4 bases. CDR1 and CDR2 (germline): SGHRS, YFSETQ. The CDR3 sequence is 13 residues long. CDR3 residues: CASSLTGGTEAFF. For the CDR3, the DNA is TGCGCCAGCAGCTTGACAGGGGGCACTGAAGCTTTCTTT. The whole variable domain, remainder taken from reference TRBV5-1 and TRBJ1-1, is KAGVTQTPRYLIKTRGQQVTLSCSPISGHRSVSWYQQTPGQGLQFLFEYFSETQRNKGNFPGRFSGRQFSNSRSEMNVSTLELGDSALYLCASSLTGGTEAFFGQGTRLTVV.

To note about this clone: A read error may account for a junction end that differs from germline. The chain's CDR3 is CASSQGFATGGSLKALF. The CDR3 nucleotides are TGCGCCAGCAGCCAAGGATTTGCGACAGGGGGCTCCCTCAAAGCTCTCTTT. The chain employs TRBV4-1 and TRBJ1-6; 10 nucleotides match TRBD1. Germline V gene lookup returns CDR1 MGHRA and CDR2 YSYEKL. This CDR3 contains 17 residues.

The chain couples TRBV10-3 to TRBJ2-3; D perhaps matches TRBD2 (6 bases). Germline assignment: CDR1 ENHRY and CDR2 SYGVKD. The CDR3 length is 11 residues. V lost 10 bases, J lost 6 bases, and 11 bases lay in between. The CDR3 DNA reads TGTGCCACATCTAGCGTGGATACGCAGTATTTT. Its protein product is CATSSVDTQYF.

The genes are TRBV18 and TRBJ2-7; D is perhaps TRBD2 (7 bases). The CDR3 has 17 residues. CDR1 and CDR2 from the germline V gene are KGHSH and LQKENI. Trimming removed 2 bases at V and 2 bases at J, with 19 bases between. CDR3 sequence (DNA): TGTGCCAGCTCACCAGGGGGGGCCCGCGGAGCTACCTACGAGCAGTACTTC. Translation: CASSPGGARGATYEQYF.

CDR3: CAVRGLGYNEQFF. In DNA, the CDR3 is TGTGCCGTTCGTGGACTAGGTTACAATGAGCAGTTCTTC. The chain has TRBV15 and TRBJ2-1; 7 nucleotides align to TRBD2. Germline lookup yields CDR1 LNHNV and CDR2 YYDKDF (reference sequence). With 11 bases clipped from V and 4 bases from J, the junction kept 8 bases outside the gene matches. The CDR3 length is 13 residues.